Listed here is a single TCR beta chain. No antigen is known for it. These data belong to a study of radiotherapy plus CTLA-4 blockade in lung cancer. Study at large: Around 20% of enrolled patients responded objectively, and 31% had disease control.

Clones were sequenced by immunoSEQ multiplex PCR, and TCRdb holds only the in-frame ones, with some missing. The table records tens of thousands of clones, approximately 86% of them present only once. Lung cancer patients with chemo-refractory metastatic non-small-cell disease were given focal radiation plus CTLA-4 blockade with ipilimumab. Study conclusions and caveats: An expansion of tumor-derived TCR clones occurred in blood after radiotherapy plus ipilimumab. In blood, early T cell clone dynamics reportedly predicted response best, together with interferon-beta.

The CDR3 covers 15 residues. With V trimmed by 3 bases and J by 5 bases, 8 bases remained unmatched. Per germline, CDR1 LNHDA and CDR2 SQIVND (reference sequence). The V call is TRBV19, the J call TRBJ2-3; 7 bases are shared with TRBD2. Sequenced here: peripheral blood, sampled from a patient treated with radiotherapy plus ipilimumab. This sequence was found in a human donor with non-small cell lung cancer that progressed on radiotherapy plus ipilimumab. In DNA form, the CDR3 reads TGTGCCAGTAGTATCCAAGCGGGGCGGGAAGATACGCAGTATTTT. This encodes CASSIQAGREDTQYF.